What follows are 27 T cell receptor beta chains derived from one specimen sequenced in a study of T cell clonality in common variable immunodeficiency. Measured with immunoSEQ multiplex PCR; TCRdb has only the in-frame clones, and not every one. Singletons are absent from the sample, which has roughly 51,000 clones. The specimen was peripheral blood mononuclear cells. The receptors were gathered from a person between 18 and 70 years old in good health.

This clone was counted many times. Read sequence stops 3 residues before the CDR3 end, and the germline J gene provides the missing end. The J gene is TRBJ1-5, the V gene TRBV30, with D possibly TRBD1 on 6 matching bases. The V and J ends lost 3 bases and 5 bases respectively, with 17 bases between them. CDR3 length equals 15 residues. In germline, CDR1 is GTSNPN, CDR2 SVGIG (reference sequence). The sequenced part of the CDR3 DNA is TGTGCCTGGAGCGTACAAGGGGGGGCGGATCAGCCC. Its translation is CAWSVQGGADQP. The full CDR3 protein reads CAWSVQGGADQPQHF.

Points on this clone: The read comes to an end 3 residues before the CDR3 does, leaving the germline J gene to fill in the end. This chain links TRBV2 with TRBJ1-2, with TRBD1 identical over 8 bases. Germline V gene lookup returns CDR1 SNHLY and CDR2 FYNNEI. The CDR3 totals 15 residues. This CDR3 reads CASSELAGGAIGYTF. The sequenced CDR3 bases are TGTGCCAGCAGTGAACTGGCAGGGGGCGCGATCGGC.

This clone was seen many times. Read data end 3 residues before the CDR3 end; the end is taken from the germline J gene. The chain joins TRBV20-1 to TRBJ2-7, with 9 bases aligning to TRBD1. V lost 2 bases to trimming and J lost 3 bases; unmatched junction nucleotides: 2. This CDR3 comprises 13 residues. Germline CDR1 is DFQATT and CDR2 is SNEGSKA (reference sequence). CDR3 residues: CSARKTGGYEQYF. CDR3 DNA, as far as it was read: TGCAGTGCTAGAAAGACAGGGGGCTACGAG.

Worth noting for this clone: The read gets to within 3 residues of the CDR3 end, and the germline J gene fills in the rest. This sequence joins TRBV5-1 and TRBJ2-1; 16 nucleotides match TRBD2. The trim removed 4 bases at V and 0 bases at J, leaving 13 bases unmatched. The CDR3 sequence is 21 residues long. Germline CDR1 is SGHRS and CDR2 is YFSETQ. CDR3 amino acids: CASSPQGTGLAGGLSYNEQFF. Partial CDR3 DNA: TGCGCCAGCAGCCCCCAGGGTACGGGACTAGCGGGAGGGCTCTCCTACAATGAG. Filled out from reference TRBV5-1 and TRBJ2-1, the complete variable domain reads KAGVTQTPRYLIKTRGQQVTLSCSPISGHRSVSWYQQTPGQGLQFLFEYFSETQRNKGNFPGRFSGRQFSNSRSEMNVSTLELGDSALYLCASSPQGTGLAGGLSYNEQFFGPGTRLTVL.

This clone came up many times. With the read ending 3 residues before the CDR3 end, the germline J gene is used to fill in that end. This chain uses TRBV6-4 with TRBJ2-1, with 10 bases matching TRBD2. This CDR3 region has 15 residues. The junction had 1 base not matched to a gene; V was cut back by 2 bases and J by 3 bases. The germline CDR1 and CDR2 sequences are MRHNA and SNTAGT. The CDR3 DNA, read in part, is TGTGCCAGCAGTGACGCTAGCGGGAGCTACAATGAG. Residues: CASSDASGSYNE. The entire CDR3 protein is CASSDASGSYNEQFF.

This clone was seen ten or more times. The junction shows a germline mismatch at one end, possibly a read error. CDR3 amino acids: CASSQSTSGHRDTQYF. The DNA read from the CDR3 is TGCGCCAGCAGCCAATCGACTAGCGGCCATAGGGATACG. V usage is TRBV4-2 and J usage is TRBJ2-3; 9 bases map to TRBD2. Coverage ceases 3 residues before the CDR3 finishes, and the germline J gene fills in the end. Germline values: CDR1 LGHNA, CDR2 YNFKEQ. This CDR3 comprises 16 residues.

This clone showed up many times. The sequence runs out 3 residues before the end of the CDR3; the remainder is reconstructed from the germline J gene. The chain joins TRBV19 to TRBJ2-7; 8 bases match TRBD1. Germline loops: CDR1 LNHDA, CDR2 SQIVND (reference sequence). Germline trimming cut 5 bases from V and 3 bases from J; bases unmatched to any gene: 6. This CDR3 spans 14 amino acids. The DNA read from the CDR3 is TGTGCCAGTAGTGATCAGGGGGCGGTCTACGAG. This sequence encodes CASSDQGAVYE. The CDR3 reads in full as CASSDQGAVYEQYF.

This clone was recorded at least ten times. The missing CDR3 end, 3 residues past where the read stops, is filled in from the germline J gene. J is TRBJ2-6 and V is TRBV19, with 8 bases lining up with TRBD1. Germline V gene sequence: CDR1 LNHDA, CDR2 SQIVND (reference sequence). The CDR3 runs to 17 residues. Germline trimming cut 7 bases from V and 2 bases from J; bases unmatched to any gene: 10. CDR3 DNA, as far as it was read: TGTGCCAGTACCAGGACAGGGCGTACCGCTGGGGCCAACGTC. It specifies CASTRTGRTAGANV. The whole CDR3 protein is CASTRTGRTAGANVLTF. Complete variable domain (other parts from reference TRBV19 and TRBJ2-6): DGGITQSPKYLFRKEGQNVTLSCEQNLNHDAMYWYRQDPGQGLRLIYYSQIVNDFQKGDIAEGYSVSREKKESFPLTVTSAQKNPTAFYLCASTRTGRTAGANVLTFGAGSRLTVL.

At least ten counts were recorded for this clone. The junction differs from germline at one of its ends, possibly a read error. The read finishes 3 residues shy of the CDR3 end, and the germline J gene is used to complete it. This chain connects TRBV4-2 to TRBJ1-2; 7 nucleotides match TRBD1. The CDR3 is 13 residues long. In germline, CDR1 is LGHNA, CDR2 YNFKEQ. The covered CDR3 bases are TGCGCCAGCAGCCAGGACAGGAACTATGGC. Its translation is CASSQDRNYG. The complete CDR3 protein is CASSQDRNYGYTF.

Concerning this clone itself: A clone one base away is much larger, so this may be a read error. The sequenced fragment ends 3 residues before the CDR3 boundary, so the rest is inferred from the germline J gene. Other DNA sequences in the same sample also yield this CDR3. The V and J genes are TRBV20-1 and TRBJ2-1, with 7 bases that match TRBD2. This CDR3 has 15 amino acids. Germline V lookup: CDR1 DFQATT, CDR2 SNEGSKA (reference sequence). V shed 4 bases and J 4 bases; nucleotides not matched to a gene: 10. The sequenced CDR3 bases are TGCAGTGCTACCGATTCTAGCGGAGTATACAATGAG. Protein: CSATDSSGVYNE. The whole CDR3 region reads CSATDSSGVYNEQFF.

This clone was picked up many times. Read coverage stops 3 residues before the CDR3 terminus; the germline J gene supplies the remainder. J is TRBJ1-1 and V is TRBV20-1; D may be TRBD1 (5 bases). The CDR3 loop spans 13 amino acids. Germline V lookup: CDR1 DFQATT, CDR2 SNEGSKA (reference sequence). CDR3 bases read: TGCAGTGCTATCCTCCCTAGACAGATGGAG. It yields the protein CSAILPRQME. The complete CDR3 reads CSAILPRQMEAFF.

This clone was seen at least ten times. The read terminates 3 residues ahead of where the CDR3 ends, so the germline J gene completes it. The genes are TRBV20-1 and TRBJ2-3; 10 bases fit TRBD2. CDR3 size: 15 residues. J was trimmed by 6 bases and V by 0 bases; bases with no gene match: 6. Germline V lookup: CDR1 DFQATT, CDR2 SNEGSKA (reference sequence). This CDR3 reads CSARDLAGVEDTQYF. The CDR3 bases that were read are TGCAGTGCTAGAGATCTAGCGGGAGTGGAGGATACG.

This clone occurred many times. The read halts 3 residues ahead of the CDR3 end, with the missing end drawn from the germline J gene. V usage is TRBV19 and J usage is TRBJ1-1; no clear D gene. Trimming removed 7 bases from V and 5 bases from J, with 20 bases in between. This CDR3 spans 15 amino acids. The germline CDR1 and CDR2 sequences are LNHDA and SQIVND (reference sequence). CDR3 DNA (partial): TGTGCCAGTAAGATTGGTGTGACCGCGGATACTGAA. Encoded protein: CASKIGVTADTE. The whole CDR3 reads CASKIGVTADTEAFF.

This clone was detected ten times or more. The read comes to an end 3 residues before the CDR3 does, leaving the germline J gene to fill in the end. This chain joins TRBV5-5 and TRBJ1-2; the D is unclear. Germline loops: CDR1 SGHKS, CDR2 YYEKEE (reference sequence). This CDR3 is built from 15 residues. The ends were cut back, 0 bases at V and 1 base at J, with 10 bases in the middle. The DNA read from the CDR3 is TGTGCCAGCAGCTTGGTTCTCATCGGTAACTATGGC. Translating it yields CASSLVLIGNYG. The CDR3 as a whole reads CASSLVLIGNYGYTF.

This clone has ten or more counts. Coverage ceases 3 residues before the CDR3 finishes, and the germline J gene fills in the end. The chain is built from TRBV20-1 and TRBJ2-7; TRBD2 matches at 11 bases. This CDR3 is built from 15 residues. The ends lost 4 bases at V and 3 bases at J; junction bases unmatched: 8. CDR1 and CDR2 (germline): DFQATT, SNEGSKA (reference sequence). The CDR3 sequence: CSAIHSGRGYYEQYF. The sequenced CDR3 bases are TGCAGTGCTATTCATAGCGGGAGGGGGTACTACGAG.

This clone was detected ten times or more. The CDR3 end is not reached by the read, which stops 3 residues before it; the germline J gene fills it in. The chain is built from TRBV19 and TRBJ2-5, with TRBD2 identical over 9 bases. Germline V gene sequence: CDR1 LNHDA, CDR2 SQIVND (reference sequence). CDR3 length equals 15 residues. V trimming: 9 bases; J trimming: 5 bases; junction bases outside the gene matches: 13. This CDR3 reads CASNTPGLAGETQYF. The part of the CDR3 DNA that was read is TGTGCCAGCAACACACCGGGACTAGCAGGGGAGACC.

This clone was observed many times. From the germline J gene comes the end of the CDR3, since the read stops 3 residues before it. The J gene is TRBJ1-4, the V gene TRBV5-6, with D unclear. CDR3 size: 13 residues. Trimming left V 5 bases short and J 8 bases short, with 13 bases between. Germline V CDR1 and CDR2: SGHDT, YYEEEE. The CDR3 loop is CASSPPTQEKLFF. CDR3 DNA (partial): TGTGCCAGCAGTCCCCCCACTCAAGAAAAA.

This clone has ten or more counts. The read terminates 3 residues before the CDR3 end, so the remaining end is supplied by the germline J gene. This chain joins TRBV7-2 and TRBJ1-2; TRBD1 is a possible D gene (6 bases). Germline V gene data show CDR1 as SGHTA and CDR2 as FQGNSA. This CDR3 has 15 amino acids. This chain's CDR3 is CASSFIQQGRGGYTF. The CDR3 DNA, read in part, is TGTGCCAGCAGCTTCATTCAACAGGGTAGAGGAGGC.

This clone was recorded many times. The read ends 3 residues before the CDR3 terminus; that terminus is restored from the germline J gene. The V gene is TRBV5-1, the J gene TRBJ1-1; tentatively, D is TRBD1 (5 bases). Between the trimmed V and J ends, which lost 5 bases and 1 base, there was a span of 15 bases. There are 15 residues in the CDR3. Germline V CDR1 and CDR2: SGHRS, YFSETQ. This chain's CDR3 is CASSFVGGTNTEAFF. Partial CDR3 DNA: TGCGCCAGCAGTTTTGTCGGGGGGACGAACACTGAA.

In its sample, this clone was seen many times. The CDR3 bases that were read are TGCGCCAGCAGCTTGGGGGAGGGGGCTACTAATGAAAAA. Translation gives CASSLGEGATNEK. The full CDR3 protein reads CASSLGEGATNEKLFF. The V gene is TRBV5-1, the J gene TRBJ1-4; 7 positions agree with TRBD1. The CDR3 extends 3 residues past the end of the read, so its final part is completed from the germline J gene. After removal of 0 bases from V and 2 bases from J, the junction contained 4 bases not matched to a gene. CDR1 is SGHRS, CDR2 YFSETQ, per germline. This CDR3 is 16 amino acids long.

Many counts were recorded for this clone. The DNA ends 3 residues before the CDR3 does, and the rest of the CDR3 is filled in from the germline J gene. This chain connects TRBV28 to TRBJ2-3, with TRBD2 identical over 9 bases. The CDR3 runs 16 residues. The J segment lost 0 bases and the V segment lost 4 bases, leaving 5 bases of the junction unmatched. From germline, CDR1 is MDHEN and CDR2 SYDVKM. The sequenced part of the CDR3 DNA is TGTGCCAGCAGTTACAGCGGGAGGACTAGCACAGATACG. It encodes CASSYSGRTSTDT. The entire CDR3 is CASSYSGRTSTDTQYF.

This clone was recorded at least ten times. The read ends 3 residues shy of where the CDR3 ends; the end is completed using the germline J gene. This sequence joins TRBV20-1 and TRBJ1-5, with 9 bases aligning to TRBD1. The CDR3 sequence is 16 residues long. Germline V CDR1 and CDR2: DFQATT, SNEGSKA (reference sequence). Germline trimming cut 2 bases from V and 8 bases from J; bases unmatched to any gene: 13. CDR3 in amino acids: CSARTPTGGRREPQHF. The covered CDR3 bases are TGCAGTGCTAGAACCCCGACAGGGGGAAGAAGGGAGCCC.

This clone appeared many times. The read stops 3 residues short of the end of the CDR3; the missing end is completed from the germline J gene. The chain employs TRBV5-1 and TRBJ2-2; D gene uncertain. This CDR3 is 14 amino acids long. V was pared by 1 base and J by 4 bases, with 8 bases between. Germline-derived CDR1 and CDR2 are SGHRS and YFSETQ. The covered CDR3 bases are TGCGCCAGCAGCTTGTCCGGCGGCACCGGGGAG. It codes for CASSLSGGTGE. The CDR3 in full is CASSLSGGTGELFF.

The table lists this clone with many counts. The read ends 3 residues shy of where the CDR3 ends; the end is completed using the germline J gene. Different DNA sequences within this sample yield the same CDR3. The chain recombines TRBV15 with TRBJ1-1; D unclear. Germline loops: CDR1 LNHNV, CDR2 YYDKDF (reference sequence). This CDR3 has 16 amino acids. Trimming took off 0 bases at V and 0 bases at J, with 11 bases between the two ends. CDR3 amino acids: CATSRDLGRLNTEAFF. The CDR3 DNA, read in part, is TGTGCCACCAGCAGAGATTTGGGCAGGTTGAACACTGAA.

There are many counts of this clone. The read falls 3 residues short of the CDR3 end, and the missing part is taken from the germline J gene. V and J are TRBV19 and TRBJ2-7, with 7 nucleotides matching TRBD2. V lost 3 bases to trimming and J lost 6 bases; unmatched junction nucleotides: 14. This CDR3 region has 16 residues. Germline assignment: CDR1 LNHDA and CDR2 SQIVND (reference sequence). CDR3 protein: CASSMPAGGGYGEQYF. CDR3 DNA (partial): TGTGCCAGTAGTATGCCGGCCGGGGGAGGGTACGGCGAG.

This clone has ten or more counts. The read stops 3 residues short of the end of the CDR3; the missing end is completed from the germline J gene. The rearrangement uses TRBV7-8 and TRBJ2-7; 13 nucleotides agree with TRBD2. The CDR3 is 18 residues long. Germline V gene sequence: CDR1 SGHVS, CDR2 FQNEAQ. The J segment lost 2 bases and the V segment lost 7 bases, leaving 14 bases of the junction unmatched. The CDR3 protein is CASTSSGTSGIFTYEQYF. Partial CDR3 DNA: TGTGCCAGCACCTCATCGGGGACTAGCGGGATTTTCACCTACGAG. Filled out from reference TRBV7-8 and TRBJ2-7, the complete variable domain reads GAGVSQSPRYKVAKRGQDVALRCDPISGHVSLFWYQQALGQGPEFLTYFQNEAQLDKSGLPSDRFFAERPEGSVSTLKIQRTQQEDSAVYLCASTSSGTSGIFTYEQYFGPGTRLTVT.

In its sample, this clone was seen many times. The observed sequence ends 3 residues before the CDR3 terminus, with the missing tail filled in from the germline J gene. The chain employs TRBV19 and TRBJ2-7; 9 bases match TRBD2. J was trimmed by 4 bases and V by 6 bases; bases with no gene match: 7. Per the germline V gene, CDR1 is LNHDA and CDR2 is SQIVND (reference sequence). The CDR3 totals 14 residues. CDR3 bases read: TGTGCCAGTAGCCAGCGGGAGGCCGCTTACGAG. This codes for CASSQREAAYE. The entire CDR3 sequence reads CASSQREAAYEQYF.